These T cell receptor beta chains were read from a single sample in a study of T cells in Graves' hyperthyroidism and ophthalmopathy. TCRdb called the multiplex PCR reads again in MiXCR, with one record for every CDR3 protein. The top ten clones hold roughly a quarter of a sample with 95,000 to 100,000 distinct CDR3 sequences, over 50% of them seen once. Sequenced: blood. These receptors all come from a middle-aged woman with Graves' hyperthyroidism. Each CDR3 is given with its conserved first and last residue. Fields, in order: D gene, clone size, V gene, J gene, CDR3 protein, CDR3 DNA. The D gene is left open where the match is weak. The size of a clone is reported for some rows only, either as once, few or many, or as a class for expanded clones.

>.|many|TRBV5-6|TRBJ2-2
CASSFLMLEYTGELFF
TGTGCCAGCAGCTTTTTGATGCTCGAGTACACCGGGGAGCTGTTTTTT
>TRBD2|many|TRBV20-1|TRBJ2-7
CSARVSNLGTTSYEQYF
TGCAGTGCTAGAGTATCAAATTTGGGGACTACCTCCTACGAGCAGTACTTC
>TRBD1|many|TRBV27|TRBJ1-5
CASSLGTGVSNQPQHF
TGTGCCAGCAGTTTAGGGACAGGGGTTAGCAATCAGCCCCAGCATTTT
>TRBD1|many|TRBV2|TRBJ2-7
CASSRDRGAHEQYF
TGCGCCAGCAGCAGGGACAGGGGGGCCCACGAGCAGTACTTC
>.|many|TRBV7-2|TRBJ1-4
CASSLDSGGATNEKLFF
TGTGCCAGCAGCTTAGATTCAGGAGGGGCAACTAATGAAAAACTGTTTTTT
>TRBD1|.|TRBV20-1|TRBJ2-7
CSASSWDRDQIYEQYF
TGCAGTGCCAGCAGCTGGGACAGGGACCAAATTTACGAGCAGTACTTC
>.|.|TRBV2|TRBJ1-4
CASTPVEEKLFF
TGTGCCAGCACCCCGGTGGAGGAAAAACTGTTTTTT
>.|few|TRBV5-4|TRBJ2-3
CASSWIAGDTQYF
TGTGCCAGCAGCTGGATAGCTGGGGATACGCAGTATTTT
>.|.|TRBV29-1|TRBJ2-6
CSVFGSPGANVLTF
TGCAGCGTTTTCGGCTCTCCAGGGGCCAACGTCCTGACTTTC
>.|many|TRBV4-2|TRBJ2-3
CASSQGRRYTQYF
TGTGCCAGCAGCCAGGGAAGGAGATATACGCAGTATTTT
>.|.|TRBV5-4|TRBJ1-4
CASRGLVSRGNEKLFF
TGTGCCAGCAGGGGCCTCGTTTCGAGGGGGAATGAAAAACTGTTTTTT
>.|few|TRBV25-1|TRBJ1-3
CARDGRVNTIYF
TGTGCTAGAGATGGTCGGGTAAACACCATATATTTT
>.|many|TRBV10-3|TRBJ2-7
CAISDSSGSYEQYF
TGTGCCATCAGTGACTCCTCAGGATCCTACGAGCAGTACTTC
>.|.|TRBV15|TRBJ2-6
CATSRDYGGSGANVLTF
TGTGCCACCAGCAGAGATTACGGGGGCTCTGGGGCCAACGTCCTGACTTTC
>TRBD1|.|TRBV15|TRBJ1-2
CATSRDPQGARGYTF
TGTGCCACCAGCAGAGATCCCCAGGGGGCGAGAGGCTACACCTTC
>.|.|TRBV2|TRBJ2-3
CASSSPLDPPPTTDTQYF
TGTGCCAGCAGTTCCCCCCTAGACCCCCCCCCCACCACAGATACGCAGTATTTT
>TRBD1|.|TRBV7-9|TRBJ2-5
CASSSGTGQYF
TGTGCCAGCAGCTCCGGGACAGGCCAGTACTTC
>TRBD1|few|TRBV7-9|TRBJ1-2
CASSPWTGFGYTF
TGTGCCAGCAGCCCGTGGACAGGGTTTGGCTACACCTTC
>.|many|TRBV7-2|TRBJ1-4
CASSQNSRGGSEKLFF
TGTGCCAGCAGCCAAAATTCGAGGGGTGGATCGGAAAAACTGTTTTTT
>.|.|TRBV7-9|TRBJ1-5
CASTFGGRNQPQHF
TGTGCCAGCACCTTTGGTGGCCGAAATCAGCCCCAGCATTTT
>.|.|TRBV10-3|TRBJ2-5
CAISEWGTQYF
TGTGCCATCAGTGAGTGGGGGACCCAGTACTTC
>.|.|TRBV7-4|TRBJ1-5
CASSTSRGWSNQPQHF
TGTGCCAGCAGCACGAGCCGGGGGTGGAGCAATCAGCCCCAGCATTTT